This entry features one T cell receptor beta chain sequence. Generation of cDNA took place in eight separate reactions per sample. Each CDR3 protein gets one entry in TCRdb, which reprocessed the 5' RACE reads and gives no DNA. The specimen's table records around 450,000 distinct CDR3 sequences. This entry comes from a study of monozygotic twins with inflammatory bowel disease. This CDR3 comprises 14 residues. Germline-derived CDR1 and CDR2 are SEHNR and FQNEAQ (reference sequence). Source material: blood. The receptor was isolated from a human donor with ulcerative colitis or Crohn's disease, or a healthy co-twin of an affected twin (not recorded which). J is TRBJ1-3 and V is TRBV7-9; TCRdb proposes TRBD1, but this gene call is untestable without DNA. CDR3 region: CASSSPAAGNTIYF.